This T cell receptor beta chain was profiled in a study of cytomegalovirus exposure and HLA in healthy donors. It was healthy bone marrow donors who served as donors. Trimming removed 4 bases at V and 8 bases at J, with 12 bases between. This CDR3 contains 12 residues. Germline lookup yields CDR1 SGHRS and CDR2 YFSETQ. PCR primers comprised 60 Vbeta and 13 Jbeta primers. Profiled with immunoSEQ multiplex PCR; TCRdb holds only in-frame clones, not every one. The sample carries some 150,000 clones, 82% recorded once. Study-level findings and limits: When analyzed later, the rates of TCR association showed variation by HLA locus, with DRB1 the most and HLA-C the fewest. It was reportedly the case that the classifier diagnosed cytomegalovirus status with high specificity and sensitivity.

Comments on this clone: Antigen unknown.

The sample taken for sequencing was PBMCs. This chain uses TRBV5-1 with TRBJ1-2; D uncertain. This TCR came from a man aged 25 to 40 in good health and CMV-seropositive. Written as DNA, the CDR3 is TGCGCCAGCAGCCCCTCCAGGCGAGGCTACACCTTC. It is translated as CASSPSRRGYTF.